Each of the 11 T cell receptor beta chains below was sequenced from the same sample in a study of somatic mutations in cytotoxic T cells in rheumatoid arthritis. Assay used: immunoSEQ multiplex PCR; TCRdb lists only in-frame clones, some missing. The table lists roughly 8,200 clones, about 74% of them singletons. The sequencing input was CD8+ T cells sorted from blood. Receptors were obtained from an adult with rheumatoid arthritis.

This CDR3 reads CASSLGQGGEKLFF. CDR3 nucleotides: TGTGCCAGCAGTTTGGGGCAGGGGGGTGAAAAACTGTTTTTT. The J gene is TRBJ1-4, the V gene TRBV27; TRBD1 aligns across 7 bases. Germline V gene data show CDR1 as MNHEY and CDR2 as SMNVEV (reference sequence). This CDR3 is built from 14 residues. V lost 3 bases, J lost 7 bases, and 5 bases stayed unmatched. Full variable domain (remainder filled in from reference TRBV27 and TRBJ1-4): EAQVTQNPRYLITVTGKKLTVTCSQNMNHEYMSWYRQDPGLGLRQIYYSMNVEVTDKGDVPEGYKVSRKEKRNFPLILESPSPNQTSLYFCASSLGQGGEKLFFGSGTQLSVL.

The V and J genes are TRBV6-4 and TRBJ2-3; 16 nucleotides agree with TRBD2. V trimming: 2 bases; J trimming: 4 bases; junction bases outside the gene matches: 0. Germline loops: CDR1 MRHNA, CDR2 SNTAGT. The CDR3 has 16 amino acids. As DNA, the CDR3 is TGTGCCAGCAGTGACGGGACTAGCGGGGGGGCAGATACGCAGTATTTT. Its protein is CASSDGTSGGADTQYF.

The chain uses TRBV5-6 and TRBJ2-3; 10 nucleotides agree with TRBD2. The junction had 11 bases not matched to a gene; V was cut back by 4 bases and J by 6 bases. This CDR3 has 16 amino acids. CDR1 and CDR2 (germline): SGHDT, YYEEEE. In nucleotides, the CDR3 is TGTGCCAGCAGCCTGCTAGCGGGAGAGACTGTGGATACGCAGTATTTT. It translates to CASSLLAGETVDTQYF. Looking up the rest from reference TRBV5-6 and TRBJ2-3 gives the full variable domain: DAGVTQSPTHLIKTRGQQVTLRCSPKSGHDTVSWYQQALGQGPQFIFQYYEEEERQRGNFPDRFSGHQFPNYSSELNVNALLLGDSALYLCASSLLAGETVDTQYFGPGTRLTVL.

This chain uses TRBV11-2 with TRBJ1-6; D perhaps matches TRBD1 (5 bases). The CDR3 sequence is 17 residues long. The germline CDR1 and CDR2 sequences are SGHAT and FQNNGV. V lost 0 bases to trimming and J lost 7 bases, with 16 bases between them. This chain's CDR3 is CASSLDLGAGGNSPLHF. In nucleotides, the CDR3 is TGTGCCAGCAGCTTAGATTTAGGCGCCGGGGGGAATTCACCCCTCCACTTT. Based on the CDR3 plus reference TRBV11-2 and TRBJ1-6, the full variable domain is EAGVAQSPRYKIIEKRQSVAFWCNPISGHATLYWYQQILGQGPKLLIQFQNNGVVDDSQLPKDRFSAERLKGVDSTLKIQPAKLEDSAVYLCASSLDLGAGGNSPLHFGNGTRLTVT.

In regard to this clone: Compared with germline, one end of the junction differs, possibly owing to a read error. V gene TRBV7-7 combines with J gene TRBJ2-5, with 13 bases that match TRBD2. Per germline, CDR1 SSHAT and CDR2 FNYEAQ (reference sequence). CDR3 length: 16 residues. For the CDR3, the DNA is TGTGCTAGCAGCTCGGGGACTAGCGGGGTCCAAGAGACCCAGTACTTC. This gives the protein CASSSGTSGVQETQYF.

This clone was seen only a few times. The gene calls are TRBV5-4 and TRBJ2-7; 12 bases fit TRBD1. This CDR3 is built from 15 residues. V lost 1 base and J lost 7; bases outside the gene matches: 6. From germline, CDR1 is SGHNT and CDR2 YYREEE (reference sequence). The CDR3 DNA is TGTGCCAGCAGCTTGCCGGGACAGGGGGCAAGGGAGCAGTACTTC. It yields the protein CASSLPGQGAREQYF.

V is TRBV2 and J is TRBJ2-7, with D tentatively TRBD2 (6 bases). Between the trimmed V and J ends, which lost 4 bases and 2 bases, there was a span of 9 bases. This CDR3 is built from 13 residues. CDR1 SNHLY and CDR2 FYNNEI come from the germline V gene. CDR3 DNA sequence: TGTGCCAGCAGTGTGGAGGGTCCCTACGAGCAGTACTTC. Protein product: CASSVEGPYEQYF. Full variable domain (remainder filled in from reference TRBV2 and TRBJ2-7): EPEVTQTPSHQVTQMGQEVILRCVPISNHLYFYWYRQILGQKVEFLVSFYNNEISEKSEIFDDQFSVERPDGSNFTLKIRSTKLEDSAMYFCASSVEGPYEQYFGPGTRLTVT.

The chain combines TRBV9 with TRBJ2-3; 10 bases agree with TRBD2. With V trimmed by 2 bases and J by 5 bases, 8 bases remained unmatched. CDR1 is SGDLS and CDR2 is YYNGEE in the germline V gene. The CDR3 length is 16 residues. The DNA of the CDR3 is TGTGCCAGCAGCGTTCAAGCGGGAGGGCTGATAGATACGCAGTATTTT. Translated: CASSVQAGGLIDTQYF.

The chain joins TRBV15 to TRBJ1-1; tentatively, D is TRBD1 (5 bases). From germline, CDR1 is LNHNV and CDR2 YYDKDF (reference sequence). Trimming shortened V by 0 bases and J by 8 bases, and 10 bases separated the two germline ends. The CDR3 contains 13 residues. CDR3 loop: CATSREGDREAFF. In DNA form, the CDR3 reads TGTGCCACCAGCAGAGAAGGGGATAGGGAAGCTTTCTTT.

This clone appeared once. The V call is TRBV28, the J call TRBJ1-5; 7 bases agree with TRBD1. V lost 5 bases, J lost 6 bases, and 7 bases stayed unmatched. Per germline, CDR1 MDHEN and CDR2 SYDVKM. The length of the CDR3 is 14 residues. The CDR3 loop is CASSQTGWGQPQHF. The CDR3 DNA is TGTGCCAGCAGTCAGACAGGGTGGGGTCAGCCCCAGCATTTT.

The chain uses TRBV25-1 and TRBJ1-6; D possibly corresponds to TRBD1 (5 bases). CDR1 is MGHDK, CDR2 SYGVNS, per germline. The CDR3 extends over 17 amino acids. Deletions cut 7 bases from V and 0 bases from J, with 16 bases between. CDR3 DNA: TGTGCCAGCAAGAGCGGACAATCGAGCTCCTATAATTCACCCCTCCACTTT. Its translation: CASKSGQSSSYNSPLHF.